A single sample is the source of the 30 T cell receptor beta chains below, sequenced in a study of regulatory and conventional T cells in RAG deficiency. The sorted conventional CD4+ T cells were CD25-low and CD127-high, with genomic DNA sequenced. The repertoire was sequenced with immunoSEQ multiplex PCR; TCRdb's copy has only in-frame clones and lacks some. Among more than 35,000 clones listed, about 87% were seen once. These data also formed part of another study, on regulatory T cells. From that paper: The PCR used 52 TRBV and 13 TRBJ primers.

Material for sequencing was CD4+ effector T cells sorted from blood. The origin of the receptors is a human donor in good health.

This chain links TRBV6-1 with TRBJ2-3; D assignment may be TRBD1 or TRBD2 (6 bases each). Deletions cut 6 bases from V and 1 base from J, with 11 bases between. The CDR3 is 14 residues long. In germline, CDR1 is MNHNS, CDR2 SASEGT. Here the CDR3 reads CASSGQRGTDTQYF. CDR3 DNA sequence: TGTGCCAGCAGCGGACAGCGGGGCACAGATACGCAGTATTTT.

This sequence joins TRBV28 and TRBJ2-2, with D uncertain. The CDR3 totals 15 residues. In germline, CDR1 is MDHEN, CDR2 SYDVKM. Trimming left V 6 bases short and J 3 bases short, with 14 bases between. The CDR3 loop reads CASSPGAIDTGELFF. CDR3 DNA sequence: TGTGCCAGCAGCCCGGGTGCCATCGACACCGGGGAGCTGTTTTTT.

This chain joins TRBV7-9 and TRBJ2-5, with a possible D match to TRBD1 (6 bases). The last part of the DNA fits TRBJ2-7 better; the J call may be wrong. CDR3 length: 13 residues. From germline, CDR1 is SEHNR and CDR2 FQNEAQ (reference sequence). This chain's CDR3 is CASSGQTVNEQYF. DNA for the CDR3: TGTGCCAGCAGCGGACAGACAGTTAACGAGCAGTACTTC.

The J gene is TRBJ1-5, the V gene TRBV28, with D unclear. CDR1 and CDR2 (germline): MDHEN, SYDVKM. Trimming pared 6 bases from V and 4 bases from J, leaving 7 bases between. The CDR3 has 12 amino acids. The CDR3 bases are TGTGCCAGCAGCCAGCTGAATCAGCCCCAGCATTTT. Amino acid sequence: CASSQLNQPQHF.

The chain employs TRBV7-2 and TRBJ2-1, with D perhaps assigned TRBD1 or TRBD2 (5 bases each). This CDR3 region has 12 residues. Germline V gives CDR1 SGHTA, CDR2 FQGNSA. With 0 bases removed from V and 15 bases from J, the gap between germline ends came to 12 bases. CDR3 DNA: TGTGCCAGCAGCTTAGCGACCCGGGGACGGTTCTTC. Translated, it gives CASSLATRGRFF.

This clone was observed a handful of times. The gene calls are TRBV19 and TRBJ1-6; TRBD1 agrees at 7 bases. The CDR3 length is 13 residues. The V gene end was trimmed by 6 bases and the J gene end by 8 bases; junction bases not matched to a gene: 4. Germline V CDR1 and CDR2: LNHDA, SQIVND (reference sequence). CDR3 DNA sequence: TGTGCCAGTAGCGACAGGGTTGATTCACCCCTCCACTTT. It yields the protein CASSDRVDSPLHF.

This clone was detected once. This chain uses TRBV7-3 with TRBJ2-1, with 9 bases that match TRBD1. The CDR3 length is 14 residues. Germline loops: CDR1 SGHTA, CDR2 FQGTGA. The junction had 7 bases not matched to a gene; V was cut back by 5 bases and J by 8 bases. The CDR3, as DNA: TGTGCCAGCAGCGGGACAGGGCAGTCGGATGAGCAGTTCTTC. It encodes CASSGTGQSDEQFF.

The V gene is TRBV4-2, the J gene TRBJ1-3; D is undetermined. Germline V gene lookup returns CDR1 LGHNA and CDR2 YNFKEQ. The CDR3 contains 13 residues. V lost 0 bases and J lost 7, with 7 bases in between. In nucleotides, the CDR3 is TGTGCCAGCAGCCAAGATGGAGCGAACACCATATATTTT. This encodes CASSQDGANTIYF.

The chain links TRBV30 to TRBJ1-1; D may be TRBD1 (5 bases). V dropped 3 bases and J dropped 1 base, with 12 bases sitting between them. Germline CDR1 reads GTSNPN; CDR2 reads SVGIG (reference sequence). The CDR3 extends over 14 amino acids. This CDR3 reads CAWRVGGRNTEAFF. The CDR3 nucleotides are TGTGCCTGGAGGGTGGGGGGGAGGAACACTGAAGCTTTCTTT.

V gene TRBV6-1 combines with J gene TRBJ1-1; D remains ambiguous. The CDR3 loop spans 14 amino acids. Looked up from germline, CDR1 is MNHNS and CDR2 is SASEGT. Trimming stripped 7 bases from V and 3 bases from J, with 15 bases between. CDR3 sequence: CASTRVPKDTEAFF. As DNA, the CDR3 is TGTGCCAGCACTCGGGTTCCAAAGGACACTGAAGCTTTCTTT.

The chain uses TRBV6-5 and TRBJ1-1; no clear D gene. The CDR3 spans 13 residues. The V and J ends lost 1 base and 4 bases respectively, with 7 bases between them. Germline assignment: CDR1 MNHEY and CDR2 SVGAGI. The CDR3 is CASSYYPGTEAFF. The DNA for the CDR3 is TGTGCCAGCAGTTACTACCCAGGCACTGAAGCTTTCTTT.

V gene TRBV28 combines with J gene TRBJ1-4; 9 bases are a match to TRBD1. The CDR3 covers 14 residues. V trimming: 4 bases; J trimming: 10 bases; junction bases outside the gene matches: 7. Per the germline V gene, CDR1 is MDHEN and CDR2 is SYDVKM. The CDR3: CASSSDRGIGKLFF. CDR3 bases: TGTGCCAGCAGTTCTGACAGGGGGATTGGAAAACTGTTTTTT.

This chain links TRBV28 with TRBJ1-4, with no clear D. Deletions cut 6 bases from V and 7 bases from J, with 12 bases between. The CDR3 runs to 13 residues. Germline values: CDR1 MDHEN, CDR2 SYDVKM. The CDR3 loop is CASSPQVIEKLFF. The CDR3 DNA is TGTGCCAGCAGCCCCCAGGTGATTGAAAAACTGTTTTTT.

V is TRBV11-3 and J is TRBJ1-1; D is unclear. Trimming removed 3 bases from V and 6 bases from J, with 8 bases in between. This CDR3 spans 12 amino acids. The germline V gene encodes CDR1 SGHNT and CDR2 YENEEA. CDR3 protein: CASSFGNAEAFF. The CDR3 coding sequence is TGTGCCAGCAGCTTCGGAAACGCTGAAGCTTTCTTT. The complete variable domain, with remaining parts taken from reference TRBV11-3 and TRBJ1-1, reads EAGVVQSPRYKIIEKKQPVAFWCNPISGHNTLYWYLQNLGQGPELLIRYENEEAVDDSQLPKDRFSAERLKGVDSTLKIQPAELGDSAVYLCASSFGNAEAFFGQGTRLTVV.

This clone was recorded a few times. The CDR3: CASSLVWTEEEKLFF. For the CDR3, the DNA is TGTGCCAGCAGCTTAGTTTGGACGGAGGAAGAAAAACTGTTTTTT. The chain links TRBV7-9 to TRBJ1-4; D gene unclear. CDR3 length equals 15 residues. Deletions cut 1 base from V and 8 bases from J, with 14 bases between. The germline gives CDR1 SEHNR, CDR2 FQNEAQ (reference sequence).

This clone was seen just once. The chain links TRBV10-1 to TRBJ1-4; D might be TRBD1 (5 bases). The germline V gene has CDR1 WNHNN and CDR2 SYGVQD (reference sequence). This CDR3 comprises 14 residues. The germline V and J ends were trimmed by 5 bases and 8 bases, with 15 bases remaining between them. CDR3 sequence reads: CASSSGAVGEKLFF. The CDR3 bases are TGCGCCAGCAGTTCCGGGGCTGTGGGAGAAAAACTGTTTTTT.

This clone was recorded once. This CDR3 is CASSEGQDTGELFF. CDR3 bases: TGTGCCAGCAGCGAGGGACAGGACACCGGGGAGCTGTTTTTT. The chain joins TRBV7-9 to TRBJ2-2; 8 bases match TRBD1. V shed 5 bases, J shed 3 bases, and the junction held 2 bases outside the gene matches. The CDR3 runs to 14 residues. Germline V lookup: CDR1 SEHNR, CDR2 FQNEAQ (reference sequence).

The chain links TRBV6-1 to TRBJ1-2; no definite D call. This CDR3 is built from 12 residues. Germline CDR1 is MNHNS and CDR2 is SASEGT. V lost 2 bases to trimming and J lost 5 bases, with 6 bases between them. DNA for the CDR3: TGTGCCAGCAGTGAATCCGGTTATGGCTACACCTTC. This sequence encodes CASSESGYGYTF.

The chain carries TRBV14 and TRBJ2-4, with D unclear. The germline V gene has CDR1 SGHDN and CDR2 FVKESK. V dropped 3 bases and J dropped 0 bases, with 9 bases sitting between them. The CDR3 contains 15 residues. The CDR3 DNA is TGTGCCAGCAGCCATTCGGGTCCAGCCAAAAACATTCAGTACTTC. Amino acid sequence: CASSHSGPAKNIQYF.

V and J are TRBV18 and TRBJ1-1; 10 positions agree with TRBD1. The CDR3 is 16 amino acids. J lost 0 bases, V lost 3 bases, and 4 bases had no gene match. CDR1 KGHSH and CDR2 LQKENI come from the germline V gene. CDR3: CASSPWDRGMNTEAFF. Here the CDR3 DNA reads TGTGCCAGCTCACCCTGGGACAGGGGAATGAACACTGAAGCTTTCTTT.

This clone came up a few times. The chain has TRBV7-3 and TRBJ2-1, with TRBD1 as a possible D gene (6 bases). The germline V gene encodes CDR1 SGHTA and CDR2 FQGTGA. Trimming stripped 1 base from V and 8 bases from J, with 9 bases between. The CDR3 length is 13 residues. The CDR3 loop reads CASSLKTGHEQFF. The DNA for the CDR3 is TGTGCCAGCAGCTTAAAAACAGGGCATGAGCAGTTCTTC. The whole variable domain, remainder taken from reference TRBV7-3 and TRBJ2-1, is GAGVSQTPSNKVTEKGKYVELRCDPISGHTALYWYRQSLGQGPEFLIYFQGTGAADDSGLPNDRFFAVRPEGSVSTLKIQRTERGDSAVYLCASSLKTGHEQFFGPGTRLTVL.

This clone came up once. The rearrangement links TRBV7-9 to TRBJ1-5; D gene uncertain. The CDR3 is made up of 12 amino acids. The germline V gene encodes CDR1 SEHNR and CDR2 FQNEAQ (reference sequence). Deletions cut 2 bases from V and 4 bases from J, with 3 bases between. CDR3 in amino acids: CASSLPNQPQHF. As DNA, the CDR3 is TGTGCCAGCAGCTTACCGAATCAGCCCCAGCATTTT. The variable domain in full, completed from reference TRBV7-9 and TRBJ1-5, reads DTGVSQNPRHKITKRGQNVTFRCDPISEHNRLYWYRQTLGQGPEFLTYFQNEAQLEKSRLLSDRFSAERPKGSFSTLEIQRTEQGDSAMYLCASSLPNQPQHFGDGTRLSIL.

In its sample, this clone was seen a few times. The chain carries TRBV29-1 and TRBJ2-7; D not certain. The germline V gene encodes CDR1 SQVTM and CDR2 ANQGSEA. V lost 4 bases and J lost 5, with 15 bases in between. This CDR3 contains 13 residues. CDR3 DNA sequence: TGCAGCGTTGTTGGGAACTTGGTCGACGAGCAGTACTTC. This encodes CSVVGNLVDEQYF.

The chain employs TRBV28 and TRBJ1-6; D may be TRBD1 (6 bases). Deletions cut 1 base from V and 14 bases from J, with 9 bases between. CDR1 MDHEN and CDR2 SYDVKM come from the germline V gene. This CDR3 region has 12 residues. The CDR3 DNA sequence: TGTGCCAGCAGTTTATCAAACAGGGCCCTCCACTTT. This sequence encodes CASSLSNRALHF.

The DNA for the CDR3 is TGTGCCTGTCACAGGGGACCCACTGAAGCTTTCTTT. Protein sequence: CACHRGPTEAFF. This chain uses TRBV30 with TRBJ1-1; TRBD1 matches 7 bases. J gave up 4 bases and V 6 bases, and 5 bases lay outside the gene matches. Germline V lookup: CDR1 GTSNPN, CDR2 SVGIG (reference sequence). The CDR3 is made up of 12 amino acids.

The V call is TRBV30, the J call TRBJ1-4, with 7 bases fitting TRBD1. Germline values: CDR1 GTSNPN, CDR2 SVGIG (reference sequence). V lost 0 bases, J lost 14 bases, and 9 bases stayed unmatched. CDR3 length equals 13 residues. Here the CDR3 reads CAWSVKGAERLFF. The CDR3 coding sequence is TGTGCCTGGAGTGTTAAGGGGGCGGAACGGCTGTTTTTT.

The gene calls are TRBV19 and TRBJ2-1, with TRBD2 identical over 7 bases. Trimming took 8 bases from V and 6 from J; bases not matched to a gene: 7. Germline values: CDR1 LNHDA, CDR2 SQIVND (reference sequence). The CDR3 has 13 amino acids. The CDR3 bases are TGTGCCAGTGAAAGCGGGGTATTCAATGAGCAGTTCTTC. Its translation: CASESGVFNEQFF.

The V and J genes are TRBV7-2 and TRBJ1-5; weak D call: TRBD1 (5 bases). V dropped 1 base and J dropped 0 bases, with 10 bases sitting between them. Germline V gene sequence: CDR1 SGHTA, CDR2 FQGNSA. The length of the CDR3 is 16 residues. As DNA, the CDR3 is TGTGCCAGCAGCTTAGGGGGGGGATTTAGCAATCAGCCCCAGCATTTT. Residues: CASSLGGGFSNQPQHF.

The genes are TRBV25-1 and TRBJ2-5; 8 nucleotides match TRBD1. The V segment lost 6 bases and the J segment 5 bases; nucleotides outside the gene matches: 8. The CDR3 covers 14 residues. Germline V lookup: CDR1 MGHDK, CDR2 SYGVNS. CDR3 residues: CASSQAGGYETQYF. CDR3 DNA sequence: TGTGCCAGCAGCCAGGCAGGGGGCTATGAGACCCAGTACTTC.

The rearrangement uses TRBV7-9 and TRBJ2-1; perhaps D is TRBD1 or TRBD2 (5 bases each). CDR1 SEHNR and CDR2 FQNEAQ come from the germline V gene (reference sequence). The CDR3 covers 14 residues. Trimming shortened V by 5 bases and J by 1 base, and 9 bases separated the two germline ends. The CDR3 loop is CASSPGRSYNEQFF. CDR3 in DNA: TGTGCCAGCAGCCCAGGGAGATCCTACAATGAGCAGTTCTTC.